These 8 T cell receptor beta chains share one sample of origin, sequenced in a study of blood T cell repertoires in COVID-19. Only in-frame clones appear in the TCRdb table, and some are missing; sequencing was by immunoSEQ multiplex PCR. The data hold some 180,000 clones, with roughly 83% observed a single time. Sequencing was performed on peripheral blood. These receptor sequences come from a woman aged 40 to 50 with COVID-19, enrolled during active disease.

The gene calls are TRBV6-6 and TRBJ2-1; 9 bases line up with TRBD2. The CDR3 runs 16 residues. CDR1 MNHNY and CDR2 SVGAGI come from the germline V gene (reference sequence). V lost 0 bases, J lost 10 bases, and 10 bases stayed unmatched. CDR3 in DNA: TGTGCCAGCAGTTACTCGTTGGTAGCGGGAGCAGCCGAGCAGTTCTTC. Translating it yields CASSYSLVAGAAEQFF.

The chain combines TRBV3-1 (or the pseudogene TRBV3-2) with TRBJ1-1; D remains unclear. CDR3 length: 14 residues. Germline V gene data show CDR1 as LGHDT and CDR2 as YNNKEL (reference sequence). Trimming took 4 bases from V and 3 from J, leaving 12 bases between them. In DNA form, the CDR3 reads TGTGCCAGCAGCCGACAAGGAGGATACACTGAAGCTTTCTTT. It specifies CASSRQGGYTEAFF.

V usage is TRBV5-1 and J usage is TRBJ2-1; the match to TRBD2 covers 8 bases. In germline, CDR1 is SGHRS, CDR2 YFSETQ. Unmatched junction bases numbered 8, after V lost 0 bases and J lost 6 bases. The CDR3 length is 16 residues. DNA of the CDR3: TGCGCCAGCAGCTTGGCCGGGAGGGGAGGGCTCAATGAGCAGTTCTTC. Amino acids: CASSLAGRGGLNEQFF.

CDR3 region: CATSRDRGEGYGYTF. The CDR3 bases are TGTGCCACCAGCAGAGATCGGGGGGAGGGGTATGGCTACACCTTC. The chain is built from TRBV15 and TRBJ1-2; D might be TRBD1 (5 bases). With 0 bases removed from V and 5 bases from J, the gap between germline ends came to 13 bases. CDR1 is LNHNV, CDR2 YYDKDF, per germline (reference sequence). The CDR3 has 15 residues.

This clone was detected only once. CDR3 region: CASSLIGGVADTQYF. The DNA for the CDR3 is TGTGCCAGCAGCTTAATCGGGGGAGTGGCAGATACGCAGTATTTT. V usage is TRBV7-3 and J usage is TRBJ2-3, with D possibly TRBD2 on 6 matching bases. Trimming left V 1 base short and J 4 bases short, with 12 bases between. The germline V gene encodes CDR1 SGHTA and CDR2 FQGTGA. This CDR3 contains 15 residues. Full variable domain (outside the CDR3, taken from reference TRBV7-3 and TRBJ2-3): GAGVSQTPSNKVTEKGKYVELRCDPISGHTALYWYRQSLGQGPEFLIYFQGTGAADDSGLPNDRFFAVRPEGSVSTLKIQRTERGDSAVYLCASSLIGGVADTQYFGPGTRLTVL.

The genes are TRBV6-5 and TRBJ1-5; 8 bases align to TRBD1. V was clipped by 7 bases and J by 4 bases; unmatched bases: 6. The CDR3 runs 14 residues. The germline V gene has CDR1 MNHEY and CDR2 SVGAGI. The CDR3 here is CASTRRQGNQPQHF. The CDR3 DNA is TGTGCCAGCACCAGGCGACAGGGGAATCAGCCCCAGCATTTT.

The V and J genes are TRBV6-4 and TRBJ2-5, with TRBD1 as a possible D gene (5 bases). Trimming took off 11 bases at V and 4 bases at J, with 11 bases between the two ends. The V gene's germline CDR1 is MRHNA and CDR2 SNTAGT. The CDR3 has 11 amino acids. This CDR3 is CAFNQGETQYF. CDR3 nucleotide sequence: TGTGCCTTCAACCAGGGAGAGACCCAGTACTTC.

The rearrangement joins TRBV11-2 to TRBJ1-2; D is perhaps TRBD1 (5 bases). Trimming removed 0 bases from V and 5 bases from J, with 16 bases in between. CDR3 length equals 16 residues. CDR1 and CDR2 (germline): SGHAT, FQNNGV. The CDR3 nucleotides are TGTGCCAGCAGCTTAGATTTGGCAGGGATCGTATATGGCTACACCTTC. This sequence encodes CASSLDLAGIVYGYTF.